These T cell receptor beta chains were read from a single sample in a study of blood T cell repertoires in COVID-19. Produced via immunoSEQ multiplex PCR; TCRdb's table is partial and in-frame only. The sample records some 320,000 clones, about 91% being singletons. Sequenced material: peripheral blood. Receptors originate from a young woman who had recovered from COVID-19. Both conserved end residues are part of each CDR3. Each record gives: D gene, V gene, clone size, J gene, CDR3 protein, CDR3 DNA. A D gene is named only where the DNA matches it firmly. Expanded clones get a size class; other rows say once, few or many, or leave the size out.

TRBD1,TRBV6-6,NA,TRBJ2-7,CASSRPARGSEQYF,TGTGCCAGCAGCCGACCCGCCAGGGGGAGCGAGCAGTACTTC
TRBD2,TRBV7-2,NA,TRBJ2-5,CASSSARSGGEETQYF,TGTGCCAGCAGCTCCGCCCGTAGCGGGGGGGAAGAGACCCAGTACTTC
NA,TRBV28,NA,TRBJ1-2,CASSKQGGYGYTF,TGTGCCAGCAGTAAACAGGGTGGCTATGGCTACACCTTC
TRBD1,TRBV3-1/TRBV3-2,NA,TRBJ2-6,CASSQKGQGTGANVLTF,TGTGCCAGCAGCCAGAAGGGACAGGGGACTGGGGCCAACGTCCTGACTTTC
NA,TRBV4-3,NA,TRBJ2-5,CASSQSGSTLGETQYF,TGCGCCAGCAGCCAATCCGGGAGTACCCTAGGGGAGACCCAGTACTTC
NA,TRBV12-3/TRBV12-4,NA,TRBJ1-5,CASSLSGYQPQHF,TGTGCCAGCAGTTTGTCAGGTTATCAGCCCCAGCATTTT
NA,TRBV28,NA,TRBJ2-2,CASSLHTANTGELFF,TGTGCCAGCAGTTTACATACTGCGAACACCGGGGAGCTGTTTTTT
NA,TRBV5-8,NA,TRBJ1-1,CASSLGPRTEAFF,TGTGCCAGCAGCTTGGGGCCGCGGACTGAAGCTTTCTTT
TRBD2,TRBV15,few,TRBJ2-1,CATRGTMGEQFF,TGTGCCACCAGAGGGACTATGGGTGAGCAGTTCTTC
NA,TRBV19,NA,TRBJ1-1,CASSINRATEAFF,TGTGCCAGTAGTATTAACAGAGCCACTGAAGCTTTCTTT
NA,TRBV6-5,NA,TRBJ1-2,CASSYSGRNYGYTF,TGTGCCAGCAGTTACTCGGGCAGAAACTATGGCTACACCTTC
TRBD1,TRBV2,NA,TRBJ1-6,CASGGQGNSPLHF,TGTGCCAGCGGGGGACAGGGGAATTCACCCCTCCACTTT
NA,TRBV24-1,NA,TRBJ1-2,CATSDSIIDYGYTF,TGTGCCACCAGTGACTCCATAATAGACTATGGCTACACCTTC
TRBD1,TRBV9,once,TRBJ2-1,CASSVRTGAYNEQFF,TGTGCCAGCAGCGTACGGACAGGGGCCTACAATGAGCAGTTCTTC
NA,TRBV7-2,NA,TRBJ1-5,CASSLVGDSNQPQHF,TGTGCCAGCAGCTTAGTAGGGGATAGCAATCAGCCCCAGCATTTT
TRBD1,TRBV19,NA,TRBJ1-1,CASSRDRGGHTEAFF,TGTGCCAGTAGTAGGGACAGGGGTGGTCACACTGAAGCTTTCTTT